The rows below give T cell receptor beta chains drawn from one sample of a study of blood T cell repertoires in COVID-19. The table came from immunoSEQ multiplex PCR; TCRdb's copy has only in-frame clones and leaves some out. The sample shows 200,000 to 250,000 clones, approximately 85% of them seen only once. Input material: peripheral blood. The origin of the receptors is an elderly woman with COVID-19, enrolled during active disease. Both conserved end residues are part of each CDR3. The D gene is left open where the match is weak. Clone size appears in some rows only: once, few, many, or a class for an expanded clone.

clone size | J gene | D gene | V gene | CDR3 length | CDR3 DNA | CDR3 protein
few | TRBJ1-2 | . | TRBV6-2/TRBV6-3 | 14 | TGTGCCAGCAGTTACCGGAGTGAGTCTCGGGGCTACACCTTC | CASSYRSESRGYTF
once | TRBJ1-4 | . | TRBV5-1 | 14 | TGCGCCAGCAGCTTTGCAGGGGATAATGAAAAACTGTTTTTT | CASSFAGDNEKLFF
. | TRBJ1-5 | TRBD1 | TRBV6-6 | 13 | TGTGCCAGCCTCGACAGGGGCAATCAGCCCCAGCATTTT | CASLDRGNQPQHF
. | TRBJ1-1 | . | TRBV7-3 | 13 | TGTGCCAGCGGGGCCGGGCCGAACACTGAAGCTTTCTTT | CASGAGPNTEAFF
. | TRBJ2-1 | . | TRBV29-1 | 11 | TGCAGCGTTGTCCTGGAGGTTCAGCAGTTCTTC | CSVVLEVQQFF
. | TRBJ2-3 | . | TRBV5-1 | 15 | TGCGCCAGCAGCTTGTTGTCTAAGAGCACAGATACGCAGTATTTT | CASSLLSKSTDTQYF
. | TRBJ2-5 | TRBD1 | TRBV19 | 17 | TGTGCCAGTAGTGCAGCCCTAGGACAGGGGAAGGGAGAGACCCAGTACTTC | CASSAALGQGKGETQYF
once | TRBJ2-7 | . | TRBV5-1 | 14 | TGCGCCAGCAGCTTGAACAGGGCTGCCTACGAGCAGTACTTC | CASSLNRAAYEQYF
. | TRBJ1-3 | . | TRBV6-5 | 12 | TGTGCCACTCATAGCTCTGGAAACACCATATATTTT | CATHSSGNTIYF
. | TRBJ2-5 | . | TRBV7-3 | 15 | TGTGCCAGCAGCTCCAGGCGCGGAAGCGGGGAGACCCAGTACTTC | CASSSRRGSGETQYF
. | TRBJ2-7 | TRBD2 | TRBV6-4 | 17 | TGTGCCAGCAGAACGGGGTCTAGCGGGAGCGGGTCCTACGAGCAGTACTTC | CASRTGSSGSGSYEQYF
. | TRBJ1-4 | . | TRBV5-8 | 17 | TGTGCCAGCAGCTTGGCCCCGGGACACGCAACTAATGAAAAACTGTTTTTT | CASSLAPGHATNEKLFF
. | TRBJ1-2 | TRBD1 | TRBV27 | 16 | TGTGCCAGCAGTTATTCCACAGGGGCCGGCAGCTATGGCTACACCTTC | CASSYSTGAGSYGYTF
. | TRBJ1-3 | . | TRBV18 | 15 | TGTGCCAGCTCTGAACAGAGCCGCTCTGGAAACACCATATATTTT | CASSEQSRSGNTIYF
. | TRBJ2-4 | TRBD2 | TRBV6-2/TRBV6-3 | 15 | TGTGCCAGCAGTCACCCGGGACTAGTAAAAAACATTCAGTACTTC | CASSHPGLVKNIQYF
. | TRBJ1-1 | . | TRBV28 | 13 | TGTGCCAGCAAGCGACAGTTCAACACTGAAGCTTTCTTT | CASKRQFNTEAFF
. | TRBJ2-1 | TRBD1 | TRBV6-6 | 15 | TGTGCCAGCAGTTATGAAGGGACAGATTACAATGAGCAGTTCTTC | CASSYEGTDYNEQFF
. | TRBJ2-3 | TRBD2 | TRBV11-3 | 16 | TGTGCCAGCAGCCAAGTTCCAGCGGGGAGCACAGATACGCAGTATTTT | CASSQVPAGSTDTQYF
. | TRBJ2-2 | . | TRBV6-5 | 16 | TGTGCCAGCAGTTACTCGAGACGGGTGAACACCGGGGAGCTGTTTTTT | CASSYSRRVNTGELFF
once | TRBJ1-5 | TRBD1 | TRBV4-1 | 17 | TGCGCCAGCAGCCAAGGCCGGACAGGACAATCGTCCCAGCCCCAGCATTTT | CASSQGRTGQSSQPQHF
. | TRBJ1-1 | TRBD1 | TRBV6-5 | 14 | TGTGCCAGCAGGATCGGACAGGGTTACACTGAAGCTTTCTTT | CASRIGQGYTEAFF
. | TRBJ1-1 | TRBD1 | TRBV15 | 17 | TGTGCCACCAGCCGAGCCCCTAGGACAGGCCTCAACACTGAAGCTTTCTTT | CATSRAPRTGLNTEAFF